Below are 32 T cell receptor beta chains sequenced from a single sample in a study of resident and recirculating memory T cells in vitiligo. Sequenced by immunoSEQ multiplex PCR; TCRdb stores in-frame clones only, minus some. The profile covers around 70,000 clones, with 80% to 95% appearing a single time and around 4.9% taken by the ten largest. Sequenced sample: blood. Receptor source: a male donor with vitiligo.

V usage is TRBV5-1 and J usage is TRBJ1-3; D not resolved. The CDR3 runs 15 residues. With 5 bases removed from V and 2 bases from J, the gap between germline ends came to 14 bases. Germline V gene lookup returns CDR1 SGHRS and CDR2 YFSETQ. This chain's CDR3 is CASSQAPGTGNTIYF. CDR3 in DNA: TGCGCCAGCAGTCAGGCCCCGGGAACTGGAAACACCATATATTTT. Complete variable domain (other parts from reference TRBV5-1 and TRBJ1-3): KAGVTQTPRYLIKTRGQQVTLSCSPISGHRSVSWYQQTPGQGLQFLFEYFSETQRNKGNFPGRFSGRQFSNSRSEMNVSTLELGDSALYLCASSQAPGTGNTIYFGEGSWLTVV.

The rearrangement joins TRBV4-2 to TRBJ1-4; TRBD1 aligns across 7 bases. The CDR3 covers 18 residues. The V segment lost 1 base and the J segment 3 bases; nucleotides outside the gene matches: 11. Germline V lookup: CDR1 LGHNA, CDR2 YNFKEQ. The CDR3 sequence: CASSQGTGSLSANEKLFF. CDR3 DNA sequence: TGTGCCAGCAGCCAAGGGACAGGCTCCTTGAGTGCTAATGAAAAACTGTTTTTT.

This clone was picked up one time. The J gene is TRBJ1-5, the V gene TRBV6-1, with 8 bases that match TRBD1. Germline V lookup: CDR1 MNHNS, CDR2 SASEGT. V was pared by 6 bases and J by 7 bases, with 11 bases of the junction left unmatched. The CDR3 spans 15 residues. The CDR3 region is CASRLRGREGQPQHF. CDR3 DNA: TGTGCCAGCAGGCTCAGGGGGCGAGAAGGACAGCCCCAGCATTTT.

The J gene is TRBJ1-3, the V gene TRBV10-3; 7 bases align to TRBD1. The germline gives CDR1 ENHRY, CDR2 SYGVKD. This CDR3 is built from 14 residues. Trimming took 6 bases from V and 4 from J; bases not matched to a gene: 6. CDR3 sequence: CAIRIQGLGNTIYF. The CDR3 DNA follows: TGTGCCATCAGGATACAGGGGTTAGGAAACACCATATATTTT.

This clone was seen a single time. CDR3 protein: CASSIDPPNAGVHSPLHF. CDR3 in DNA: TGTGCCAGTAGTATAGACCCCCCGAACGCAGGGGTCCATTCACCCCTCCACTTT. The J gene is TRBJ1-6, the V gene TRBV19, with D possibly TRBD1 on 6 matching bases. The CDR3 contains 18 residues. The germline V gene encodes CDR1 LNHDA and CDR2 SQIVND (reference sequence). Trimming shortened V by 0 bases and J by 8 bases, and 20 bases separated the two germline ends.

This chain connects TRBV6-5 to TRBJ2-7, with 7 positions matching TRBD2. This CDR3 contains 14 residues. Germline CDR1 MNHEY, CDR2 SVGAGI. J was trimmed by 2 bases and V by 6 bases; bases with no gene match: 7. CDR3 sequence reads: CASSPRGEAYEQYF. The CDR3 DNA is TGTGCCAGCAGCCCCCGGGGGGAGGCCTACGAGCAGTACTTC.

The gene calls are TRBV19 and TRBJ1-4; 9 positions agree with TRBD1. V trimming: 3 bases; J trimming: 3 bases; junction bases outside the gene matches: 8. Germline loops: CDR1 LNHDA, CDR2 SQIVND (reference sequence). The length of the CDR3 is 17 residues. DNA for the CDR3: TGTGCCAGTAGTATGGGGGACAGGGTGGAAGCTAATGAAAAACTGTTTTTT. Translating it yields CASSMGDRVEANEKLFF.

The rearrangement uses TRBV21-1 and TRBJ2-7; the D segment call TRBD2 is taken from the table without a DNA check. TRBV21-1 is a pseudogene locus. The length of the CDR3 is 16 residues. The CDR3 DNA sequence: TGTGCCAGCAGCAACTTTTGTGGGGGGAGATCCTACGAGCAGTACTTC. This sequence encodes CASSNFCGGRSYEQYF.

J is TRBJ1-1 and V is TRBV28, with D perhaps TRBD1 (5 bases). V was shortened by 5 bases and J by 1 base, with 11 bases between the two germline ends. The CDR3 extends over 14 amino acids. Germline loops: CDR1 MDHEN, CDR2 SYDVKM. DNA of the CDR3: TGTGCCAGCAGTCCCAGGACAAAGAACACTGAAGCTTTCTTT. Its translation is CASSPRTKNTEAFF. Based on the CDR3 plus reference TRBV28 and TRBJ1-1, the full variable domain is DVKVTQSSRYLVKRTGEKVFLECVQDMDHENMFWYRQDPGLGLRLIYFSYDVKMKEKGDIPEGYSVSREKKERFSLILESASTNQTSMYLCASSPRTKNTEAFFGQGTRLTVV.

The chain couples TRBV29-1 to TRBJ1-1; D perhaps matches TRBD1 (5 bases). The CDR3 contains 16 residues. Germline V gene data show CDR1 as SQVTM and CDR2 as ANQGSEA. Trimming stripped 0 bases from V and 6 bases from J, with 20 bases between. As DNA, the CDR3 is TGCAGCGTTGAAGATCGTCTGAGTGGGTGGGGCTCTGAAGCTTTCTTT. This encodes CSVEDRLSGWGSEAFF.

The chain couples TRBV13 to TRBJ2-2; tentative D call: TRBD1 (5 bases). This CDR3 has 14 amino acids. V was trimmed by 5 bases and J by 1 base, leaving 8 bases between them. Germline V lookup: CDR1 PRHDT, CDR2 FYEKMQ (reference sequence). The CDR3 nucleotides are TGTGCCAGCAGCGGGGCCGAGAACACCGGGGAGCTGTTTTTT. Protein: CASSGAENTGELFF.

DNA of the CDR3: TGTGCCAGCAGCAGGGGTAGGGGTGGTAAAGAGACCCAGTACTTC. Protein product: CASSRGRGGKETQYF. This chain joins TRBV6-4 and TRBJ2-5; possibly TRBD1 for D (6 bases). The CDR3 is made up of 15 amino acids. Trimming left V 6 bases short and J 3 bases short, with 17 bases between. Germline V gene lookup returns CDR1 MRHNA and CDR2 SNTAGT.

J is TRBJ2-7 and V is TRBV28; TRBD2 matches 9 bases. Germline values: CDR1 MDHEN, CDR2 SYDVKM. The trim removed 2 bases at V and 7 bases at J, leaving 9 bases unmatched. The CDR3 has 15 residues. CDR3 sequence reads: CASSLLAGGPWEQYF. Written as DNA, the CDR3 is TGTGCCAGCAGTTTACTGGCGGGGGGGCCGTGGGAGCAGTACTTC.

The chain is built from TRBV11-2 and TRBJ1-2; no clear D gene. There are 14 residues in the CDR3. CDR1 and CDR2 from the germline V gene are SGHAT and FQNNGV. The V gene lost 0 bases and the J gene lost 13 bases, with 18 bases spanning the gap. The CDR3 bases are TGTGCCAGCAGCTTAGATCCGTCTTCGTACCGGAGCACCTTC. This codes for CASSLDPSSYRSTF.

This chain links TRBV7-8 with TRBJ1-4, with D possibly matching TRBD1 (6 bases). The V gene's germline CDR1 is SGHVS and CDR2 FQNEAQ. V dropped 4 bases and J dropped 3 bases, with 18 bases sitting between them. CDR3 length: 17 residues. The CDR3 protein is CASSSQGSRVSNEKLFF. The CDR3 coding sequence is TGTGCCAGCAGCTCTCAGGGGTCGCGGGTGTCTAATGAAAAACTGTTTTTT.

V usage is TRBV7-2 and J usage is TRBJ2-2; the D gene is possibly TRBD1 (6 bases). The V end was cut by 2 bases, the J end by 6 bases, with 16 bases between. CDR3 length: 16 amino acids. Germline V gene data show CDR1 as SGHTA and CDR2 as FQGNSA. The CDR3 nucleotides are TGTGCCAGCAGCTTAAACCGACCAGGGGTCCCCGGGGAGCTGTTTTTT. This encodes CASSLNRPGVPGELFF. Full variable domain (rest looked up from reference TRBV7-2 and TRBJ2-2): GAGVSQSPSNKVTEKGKDVELRCDPISGHTALYWYRQSLGQGLEFLIYFQGNSAPDKSGLPSDRFSAERTGGSVSTLTIQRTQQEDSAVYLCASSLNRPGVPGELFFGEGSRLTVL.

This chain connects TRBV7-2 to TRBJ2-3; 7 bases are a match to TRBD1. The germline CDR1 and CDR2 sequences are SGHTA and FQGNSA. CDR3 length: 15 amino acids. V lost 2 bases and J lost 1; bases outside the gene matches: 3. CDR3 sequence reads: CASSLRGLGTDTQYF. The DNA for the CDR3 is TGTGCCAGCAGCTTAAGGGGGCTCGGCACAGATACGCAGTATTTT. The whole variable domain, remainder taken from reference TRBV7-2 and TRBJ2-3, is GAGVSQSPSNKVTEKGKDVELRCDPISGHTALYWYRQSLGQGLEFLIYFQGNSAPDKSGLPSDRFSAERTGGSVSTLTIQRTQQEDSAVYLCASSLRGLGTDTQYFGPGTRLTVL.

The genes are TRBV11-2 and TRBJ2-5; no clear D. Trimming stripped 5 bases from V and 5 bases from J, with 12 bases between. Germline-derived CDR1 and CDR2 are SGHAT and FQNNGV. The CDR3 is 13 amino acids. CDR3 DNA: TGTGCCAGCAGCCCCCCGGGTCCGGAGACCCAGTACTTC. Amino acids: CASSPPGPETQYF.

The genes are TRBV4-1 and TRBJ2-2, with D possibly being TRBD1 (5 bases). The CDR3 spans 16 residues. CDR1 and CDR2 (germline): MGHRA, YSYEKL. Trimming stripped 0 bases from V and 6 bases from J, with 14 bases between. CDR3 DNA: TGCGCCAGCAGCCAAGATCCCAGGGCCGGCCCCGGGGAGCTGTTTTTT. Its translation is CASSQDPRAGPGELFF.

The V gene is TRBV7-8, the J gene TRBJ1-3; weak D call: TRBD1 (5 bases). The CDR3 length is 18 residues. Germline CDR1 SGHVS, CDR2 FQNEAQ. Trimming pared 1 base from V and 2 bases from J, leaving 18 bases between. DNA for the CDR3: TGTGCCAGCAGCTTAGGGGGCAGCGCAGTCTATGCTGGAAACACCATATATTTT. Translated, it gives CASSLGGSAVYAGNTIYF.

The V and J genes are TRBV7-2 and TRBJ2-3; TRBD2 matches at 13 bases. CDR1 is SGHTA and CDR2 is FQGNSA in the germline V gene. The CDR3 is 16 residues long. With 4 bases clipped from V and 3 bases from J, the junction kept 4 bases outside the gene matches. The CDR3 sequence is CASSSLAGGQTDTQYF. CDR3 bases: TGTGCCAGCAGCTCACTAGCGGGGGGGCAGACAGATACGCAGTATTTT.

V and J are TRBV2 and TRBJ1-2; D perhaps matches TRBD1 (5 bases). V shed 7 bases and J shed 7 bases, with 13 bases lying between them. Per germline, CDR1 SNHLY and CDR2 FYNNEI. This CDR3 comprises 12 residues. CDR3 amino acids: CASNLIRGGYTF. CDR3 DNA: TGTGCCAGCAATCTTATAAGGGGTGGCTACACCTTC.

V usage is TRBV7-9 and J usage is TRBJ2-7, with 12 bases lining up with TRBD1. V dropped 6 bases and J dropped 5; count of bases not matched to a gene: 5. The CDR3 totals 14 residues. The germline gives CDR1 SEHNR, CDR2 FQNEAQ (reference sequence). The chain's CDR3 is CASRRGTGGHEQYF. DNA of the CDR3: TGTGCCAGCAGGCGCGGGACAGGGGGCCACGAGCAGTACTTC.

The CDR3 nucleotides read TGTGCCAGCAGCTCCGGGGGGACCACAAGGGAATCCTACGAGCAGTACTTC. Amino acids: CASSSGGTTRESYEQYF. The gene calls are TRBV28 and TRBJ2-7; 7 bases line up with TRBD2. The CDR3 loop spans 17 amino acids. Looked up from germline, CDR1 is MDHEN and CDR2 is SYDVKM. The J segment lost 1 base and the V segment lost 6 bases, leaving 15 bases of the junction unmatched.

J is TRBJ2-7 and V is TRBV4-1; 9 bases are a match to TRBD1. The V and J ends lost 1 base and 5 bases, in that order; junction bases with no gene match: 9. The CDR3 loop spans 16 amino acids. Germline V gives CDR1 MGHRA, CDR2 YSYEKL. The CDR3 region has the DNA TGCGCCAGCAGCCAAGGACCGGGACAGGGTTCCAACGAGCAGTACTTC. Translation gives CASSQGPGQGSNEQYF.

This chain connects TRBV11-2 to TRBJ1-1, with D perhaps TRBD1 (6 bases). This CDR3 contains 15 residues. The germline V gene has CDR1 SGHAT and CDR2 FQNNGV. Trimming cost V 4 bases and J 1 base, with 13 bases left between them. In DNA form, the CDR3 reads TGTGCCAGCAGCTCGACGGGACACCAGAACACTGAAGCTTTCTTT. It encodes CASSSTGHQNTEAFF.

This chain joins TRBV6-6 and TRBJ1-2; no clear D. Germline-derived CDR1 and CDR2 are MNHNY and SVGAGI (reference sequence). With 5 bases removed from V and 4 bases from J, the gap between germline ends came to 8 bases. The CDR3 has 12 residues. CDR3 amino acids: CASSQSPYGYTF. The DNA for the CDR3 is TGTGCCAGCAGTCAATCCCCCTATGGCTACACCTTC.

This chain joins TRBV2 and TRBJ2-5, with 9 bases matching TRBD2. After removal of 5 bases from V and 4 bases from J, the junction contained 8 bases not matched to a gene. This CDR3 contains 15 residues. Germline V gene sequence: CDR1 SNHLY, CDR2 FYNNEI. CDR3 sequence: CASSRSGSKGETQYF. In DNA form, the CDR3 reads TGTGCCAGCAGTCGTAGCGGGAGCAAAGGAGAGACCCAGTACTTC.

The rearrangement joins TRBV7-2 to TRBJ1-2; a weak D match, TRBD1 (6 bases). The CDR3 is 16 residues long. Germline assignment: CDR1 SGHTA and CDR2 FQGNSA. Trimming left V 1 base short and J 2 bases short, with 14 bases between. The CDR3 protein is CASSLVGADSNYGYTF. CDR3 nucleotides: TGTGCCAGCAGCTTAGTGGGGGCGGACTCCAACTATGGCTACACCTTC.

The chain employs TRBV5-6 and TRBJ2-3; 12 bases line up with TRBD1. The CDR3 has 18 residues. V lost 5 bases and J lost 2; bases outside the gene matches: 12. Per germline, CDR1 SGHDT and CDR2 YYEEEE. As DNA, the CDR3 is TGTGCCAGCAGGGCCGGGACAGGGGGCTATCACTTCACAGATACGCAGTATTTT. The encoded protein is CASRAGTGGYHFTDTQYF. Filled out from reference TRBV5-6 and TRBJ2-3, the complete variable domain reads DAGVTQSPTHLIKTRGQQVTLRCSPKSGHDTVSWYQQALGQGPQFIFQYYEEEERQRGNFPDRFSGHQFPNYSSELNVNALLLGDSALYLCASRAGTGGYHFTDTQYFGPGTRLTVL.

In DNA form, the CDR3 reads TGTGCCAGTAGTATAGAGTCCAGCCCAGGGGCCTACGAGCAGTACTTC. This gives the protein CASSIESSPGAYEQYF. The chain combines TRBV19 with TRBJ2-7; tentative D call: TRBD1 (6 bases). Germline CDR1 is LNHDA and CDR2 is SQIVND (reference sequence). This CDR3 region has 16 residues. Trimming removed 0 bases at V and 2 bases at J, with 14 bases between.

The chain has TRBV4-3 and TRBJ1-3, with TRBD1 matching over 7 bases. CDR1 is LGHNA and CDR2 is YSLEER in the germline V gene. The CDR3 spans 16 residues. V lost 1 base and J lost 0; bases outside the gene matches: 3. In nucleotides, the CDR3 is TGCGCCAGCAGCCAAGGGACAGGAAGCTCTGGAAACACCATATATTTT. This gives the protein CASSQGTGSSGNTIYF.